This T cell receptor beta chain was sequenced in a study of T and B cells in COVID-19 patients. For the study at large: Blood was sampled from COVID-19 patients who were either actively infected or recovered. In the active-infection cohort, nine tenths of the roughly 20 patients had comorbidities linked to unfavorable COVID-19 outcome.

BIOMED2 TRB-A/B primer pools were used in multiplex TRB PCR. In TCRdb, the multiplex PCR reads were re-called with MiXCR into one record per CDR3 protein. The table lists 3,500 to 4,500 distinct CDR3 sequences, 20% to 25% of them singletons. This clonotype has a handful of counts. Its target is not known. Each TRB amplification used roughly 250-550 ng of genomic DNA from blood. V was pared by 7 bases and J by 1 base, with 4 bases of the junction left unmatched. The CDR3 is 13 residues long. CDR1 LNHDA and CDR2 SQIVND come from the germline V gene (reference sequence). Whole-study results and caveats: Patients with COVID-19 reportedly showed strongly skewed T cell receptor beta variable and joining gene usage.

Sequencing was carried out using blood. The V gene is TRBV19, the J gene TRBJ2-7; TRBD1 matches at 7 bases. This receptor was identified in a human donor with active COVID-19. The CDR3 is CASTRTGSYEQYF. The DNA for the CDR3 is TGTGCCAGTACCCGGACAGGATCCTACGAGCAGTACTTC.